The TCR beta chain described here comes from a study of blood T cell repertoires in COVID-19 (TCRdb year 2020). General notes on the study: The collaborator samples originated in the United States, Italy and Spain and spanned the acute and convalescent phases of COVID-19. The repertoires were released in a freely available public database meant as a resource for research on the immune response to SARS-CoV-2. HLA class I and class II types, where available, came from metadata supplied by the sample provider rather than from assay-based typing. The samples were drawn from the first 160 participants of the ongoing ImmuneRACE study and from some 1,300 subjects provided by 6 global collaborators. The prospective study material was composed of cDNA or gDNA derived from T cells, B-cell-depleted T cells, or PBMCs. The dataset comprised deeply sampled blood TCRbeta repertoires from subjects exposed to, actively infected with, or recovered from COVID-19. The sample metadata nearly always contained a de-identified subject ID, COVID-19 status, age in years and sex.

TCRbeta CDR3 regions were amplified from genomic DNA using the immunoSEQ Assay, a bias-controlled multiplex PCR. Per the source publication's procedure: Within the assay, amplification of reference gene primers was used to estimate how many nucleated cells each sample contained. To quantify the absolute abundance of each unique TCRbeta CDR3 rearrangement, sequence reads were collapsed and filtered. For each sample, productive Simpson clonality was calculated as the square root of Simpson's diversity index across productive rearrangements. TCRdb stores this immuneACCESS table with in-frame sequences only. Part of the clones is absent; in the studies checked, under half of the shortfall reflects unresolved V genes, and no reason is known for the rest. For V, J and clone size, that table is used; D and trimming come from the DNA. Present in this sample are 50,000 to 75,000 clones, roughly 80% of which were seen just once. In total, the top ten clones hold about a fifth of the sample.

Points the paper makes about the study in general: How much clinical and demographic metadata was included differed by source and by participant, and the metadata was provided uncurated.

Each collaborating institution followed its own protocols to collect whole blood in K2EDTA tubes. For TCRbeta analysis, collaborator samples were shipped as frozen whole blood, as isolated PBMCs, or as DNA extracted from either sample type. In the germline V gene (reference sequence), CDR1 corresponds to LGHDT and CDR2 to YNNKEL. From the cysteine up to the phenylalanine, the CDR3 has a length of 14 residues. Only CDR3 DNA is held: 42 bases, read in frame from base 1. Worth noting for this clone: Its target antigen remains unknown. At one end the junction does not follow the germline gene, possibly because of a read error.

The sequence was obtained from a man at least 80 years old with active or convalescent COVID-19. The chain is made from TRBV3-1 (or the pseudogene TRBV3-2) and TRBJ1-4, with the D gene too uncertain to name. Sequencing was carried out using peripheral blood. CDR3 region: CASSQASTYEKLFF. The DNA sequence follows: TGTGCCAGCAGCCAAGCCTCAACTTATGAAAAACTGTTTTTT.